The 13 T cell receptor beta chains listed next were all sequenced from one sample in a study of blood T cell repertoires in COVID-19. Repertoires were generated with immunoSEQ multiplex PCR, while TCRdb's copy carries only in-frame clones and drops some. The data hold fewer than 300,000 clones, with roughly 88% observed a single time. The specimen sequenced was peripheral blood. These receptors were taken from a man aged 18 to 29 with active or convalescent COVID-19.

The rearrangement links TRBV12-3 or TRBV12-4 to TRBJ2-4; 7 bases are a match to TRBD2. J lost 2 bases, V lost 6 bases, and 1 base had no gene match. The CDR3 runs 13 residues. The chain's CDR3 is CASRAGTKNIQYF. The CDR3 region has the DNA TGTGCCAGCAGAGCGGGGACCAAAAACATTCAGTACTTC.

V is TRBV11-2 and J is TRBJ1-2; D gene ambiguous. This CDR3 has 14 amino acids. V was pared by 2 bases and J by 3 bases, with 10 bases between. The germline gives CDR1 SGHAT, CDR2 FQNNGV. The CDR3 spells CASSLSDKDYGYTF. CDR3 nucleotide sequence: TGTGCCAGCAGCTTATCAGACAAAGACTATGGCTACACCTTC.

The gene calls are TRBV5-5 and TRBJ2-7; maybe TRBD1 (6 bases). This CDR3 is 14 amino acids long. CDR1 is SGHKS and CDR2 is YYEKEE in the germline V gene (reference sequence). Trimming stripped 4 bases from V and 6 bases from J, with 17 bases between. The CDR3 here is CASSPANRVFEQYF. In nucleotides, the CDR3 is TGTGCCAGCAGCCCAGCAAACAGGGTGTTCGAGCAGTACTTC.

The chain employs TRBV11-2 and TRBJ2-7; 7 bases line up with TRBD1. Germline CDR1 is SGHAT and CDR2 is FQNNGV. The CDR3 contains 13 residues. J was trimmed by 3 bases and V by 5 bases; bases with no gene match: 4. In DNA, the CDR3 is TGTGCCAGCAGCCCCGGGACAGTCTACGAGCAGTACTTC. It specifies CASSPGTVYEQYF.

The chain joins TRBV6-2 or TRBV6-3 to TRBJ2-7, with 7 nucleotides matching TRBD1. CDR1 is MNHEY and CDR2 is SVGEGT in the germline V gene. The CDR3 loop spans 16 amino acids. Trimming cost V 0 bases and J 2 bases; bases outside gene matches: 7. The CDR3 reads CASSYSTSTGAYEQYF. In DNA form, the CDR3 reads TGTGCCAGCAGTTACTCGACGTCCACAGGGGCCTACGAGCAGTACTTC.

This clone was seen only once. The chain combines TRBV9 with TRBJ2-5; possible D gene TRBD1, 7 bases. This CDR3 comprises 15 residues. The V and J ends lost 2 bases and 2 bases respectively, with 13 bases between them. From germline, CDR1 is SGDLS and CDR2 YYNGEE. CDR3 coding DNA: TGTGCCAGCAGCGTGGCAGGGGGGCAACAAGAGACCCAGTACTTC. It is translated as CASSVAGGQQETQYF.

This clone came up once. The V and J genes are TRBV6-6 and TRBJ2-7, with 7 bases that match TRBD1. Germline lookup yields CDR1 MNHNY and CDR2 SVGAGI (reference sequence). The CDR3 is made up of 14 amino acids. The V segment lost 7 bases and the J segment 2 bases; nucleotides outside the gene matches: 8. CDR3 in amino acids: CASIHTGVTYEQYF. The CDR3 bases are TGTGCCAGCATTCATACAGGGGTCACCTACGAGCAGTACTTC.

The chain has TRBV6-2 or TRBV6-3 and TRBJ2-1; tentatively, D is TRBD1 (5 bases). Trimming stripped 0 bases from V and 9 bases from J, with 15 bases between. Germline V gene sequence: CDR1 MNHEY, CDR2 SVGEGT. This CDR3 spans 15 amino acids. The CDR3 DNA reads TGTGCCAGCAGTTACTCGACAGACCGAGGAATTGAGCAGTTCTTC. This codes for CASSYSTDRGIEQFF.

The CDR3 coding sequence is TGTGCCAGCAGCGAAGGAACTAGCGGGGCGGGGAGGGATACGCAGTATTTT. This gives the protein CASSEGTSGAGRDTQYF. The chain joins TRBV13 to TRBJ2-3, with 10 bases lining up with TRBD2. The CDR3 totals 17 residues. CDR1 and CDR2 (germline): PRHDT, FYEKMQ (reference sequence). With V trimmed by 5 bases and J by 6 bases, 14 bases remained unmatched.

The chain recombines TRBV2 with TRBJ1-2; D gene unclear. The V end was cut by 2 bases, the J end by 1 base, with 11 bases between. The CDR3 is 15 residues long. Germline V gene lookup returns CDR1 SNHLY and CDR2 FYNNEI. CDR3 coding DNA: TGTGCCAGCAGTGAAATGAGACAAAATAACTATGGCTACACCTTC. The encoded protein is CASSEMRQNNYGYTF.

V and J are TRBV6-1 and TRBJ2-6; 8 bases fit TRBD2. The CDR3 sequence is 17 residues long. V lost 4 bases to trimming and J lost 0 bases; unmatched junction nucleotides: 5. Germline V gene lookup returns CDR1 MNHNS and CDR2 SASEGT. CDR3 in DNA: TGTGCCAGCAGTGGGGCGGGGGGTTACTCTGGGGCCAACGTCCTGACTTTC. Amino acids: CASSGAGGYSGANVLTF.

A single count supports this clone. CDR3 residues: CASSFYGANLQETQYF. In DNA form, the CDR3 reads TGTGCCAGCAGCTTTTATGGGGCCAATTTACAAGAGACCCAGTACTTC. The V gene is TRBV7-8, the J gene TRBJ2-5; tentative D call: TRBD1 (5 bases). The germline V gene has CDR1 SGHVS and CDR2 FQNEAQ. V lost 3 bases, J lost 2 bases, and 16 bases lay in between. The CDR3 runs to 16 residues.

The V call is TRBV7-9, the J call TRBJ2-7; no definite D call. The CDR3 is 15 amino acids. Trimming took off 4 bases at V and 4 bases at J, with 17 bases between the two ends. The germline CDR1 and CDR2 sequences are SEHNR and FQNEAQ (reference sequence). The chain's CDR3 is CASSSRQAIAYEQYF. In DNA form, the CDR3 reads TGTGCCAGCAGCTCGAGACAAGCCATTGCATACGAGCAGTACTTC.